This is a list of T cell receptor beta chains from one sample in a study of T cell responses to AZD1222 COVID-19 vaccine. The data were produced by immunoSEQ multiplex PCR, yet TCRdb's version contains in-frame clones alone and is incomplete. The table lists about 140,000 clones, 85% to 95% of them singletons. Specimen: peripheral blood, collected on day 0 of AZD1222 vaccination. The receptors derive from an adult in good health. CDR3s include the opening cysteine and the closing phenylalanine or tryptophan. A D gene is named only where the DNA matches it firmly.

d_call j_call v_call cdr3_aa
. TRBJ1-4 TRBV7-3 CASSNPRGSGGITNEKLFF
TRBD1 TRBJ1-1 TRBV5-1 CASSLVGQGKGTEAFF
. TRBJ1-4 TRBV19 CASSSSSSPVEKLFF
. TRBJ1-2 TRBV28 CASSLYRDYGYTF
. TRBJ2-3 TRBV20-1 CSASGAWGRSTDTQYF
. TRBJ1-6 TRBV7-9 CASSLDSGTIDSPLHF
TRBD1 TRBJ2-1 TRBV25-1 CASAPGQPYNEQFF
. TRBJ1-4 TRBV6-5 CASRDIRNEKLFF
. TRBJ1-6 TRBV7-9 CASSFPTQTPLHF
. TRBJ1-2 TRBV7-2 CASRLYSGHGYTF
. TRBJ1-2 TRBV12-3/TRBV12-4 CASSPGQYYGYTF
. TRBJ2-1 TRBV6-2/TRBV6-3 CASSYLSLYNEQFF
TRBD1 TRBJ1-1 TRBV10-3 CATGQGVLNTEAFF
TRBD2 TRBJ2-1 TRBV5-1 CASSLLPAGVYNEQFF
. TRBJ2-7 TRBV3-1/TRBV3-2 CASSQDAGPYEQYF
. TRBJ2-6 TRBV18 CASSSDLSGANVLTF
TRBD1 TRBJ1-3 TRBV6-1 CASSSTGGDTIYF